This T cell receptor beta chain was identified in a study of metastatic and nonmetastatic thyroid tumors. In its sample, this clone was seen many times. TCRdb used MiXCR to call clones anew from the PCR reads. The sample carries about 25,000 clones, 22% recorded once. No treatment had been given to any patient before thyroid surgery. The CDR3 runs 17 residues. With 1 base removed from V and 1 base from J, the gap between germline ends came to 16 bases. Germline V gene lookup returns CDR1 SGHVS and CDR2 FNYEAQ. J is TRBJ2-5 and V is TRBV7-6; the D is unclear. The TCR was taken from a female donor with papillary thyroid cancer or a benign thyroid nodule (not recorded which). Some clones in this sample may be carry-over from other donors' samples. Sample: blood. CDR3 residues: CASSLVRVGRRQETQYF. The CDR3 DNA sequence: TGTGCCAGCAGCTTAGTAAGGGTAGGCAGGCGCCAAGAGACCCAGTACTTC.